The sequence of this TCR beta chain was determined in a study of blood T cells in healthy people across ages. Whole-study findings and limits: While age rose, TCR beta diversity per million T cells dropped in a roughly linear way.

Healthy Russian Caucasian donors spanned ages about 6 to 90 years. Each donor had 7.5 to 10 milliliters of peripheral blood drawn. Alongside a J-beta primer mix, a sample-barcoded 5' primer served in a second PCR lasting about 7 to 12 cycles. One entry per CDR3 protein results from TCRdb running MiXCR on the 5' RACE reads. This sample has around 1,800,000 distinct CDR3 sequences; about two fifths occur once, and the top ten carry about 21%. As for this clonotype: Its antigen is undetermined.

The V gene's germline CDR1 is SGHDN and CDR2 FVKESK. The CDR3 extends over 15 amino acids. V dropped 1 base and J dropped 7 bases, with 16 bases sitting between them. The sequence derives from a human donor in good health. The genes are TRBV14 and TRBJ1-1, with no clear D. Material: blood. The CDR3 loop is CASSQVRGFSIEAFF. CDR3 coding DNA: TGTGCCAGCAGCCAAGTCCGAGGCTTCAGCATTGAAGCTTTCTTT.